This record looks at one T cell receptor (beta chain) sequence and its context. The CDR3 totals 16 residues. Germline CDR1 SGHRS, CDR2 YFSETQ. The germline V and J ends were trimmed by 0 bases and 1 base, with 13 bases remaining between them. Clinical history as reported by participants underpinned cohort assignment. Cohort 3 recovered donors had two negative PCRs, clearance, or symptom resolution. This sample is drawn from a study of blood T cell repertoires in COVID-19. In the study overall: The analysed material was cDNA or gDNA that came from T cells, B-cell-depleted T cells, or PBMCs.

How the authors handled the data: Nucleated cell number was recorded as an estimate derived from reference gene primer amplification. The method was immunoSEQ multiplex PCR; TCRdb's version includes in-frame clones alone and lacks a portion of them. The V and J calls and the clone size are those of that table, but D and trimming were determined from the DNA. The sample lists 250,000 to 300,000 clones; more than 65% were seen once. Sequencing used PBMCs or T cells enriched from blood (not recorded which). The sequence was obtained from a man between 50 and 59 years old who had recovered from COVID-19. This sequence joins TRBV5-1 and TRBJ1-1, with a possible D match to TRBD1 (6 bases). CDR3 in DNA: TGCGCCAGCAGCTTGGAAACAGGGAGGGGGAACACTGAAGCTTTCTTT. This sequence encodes CASSLETGRGNTEAFF.